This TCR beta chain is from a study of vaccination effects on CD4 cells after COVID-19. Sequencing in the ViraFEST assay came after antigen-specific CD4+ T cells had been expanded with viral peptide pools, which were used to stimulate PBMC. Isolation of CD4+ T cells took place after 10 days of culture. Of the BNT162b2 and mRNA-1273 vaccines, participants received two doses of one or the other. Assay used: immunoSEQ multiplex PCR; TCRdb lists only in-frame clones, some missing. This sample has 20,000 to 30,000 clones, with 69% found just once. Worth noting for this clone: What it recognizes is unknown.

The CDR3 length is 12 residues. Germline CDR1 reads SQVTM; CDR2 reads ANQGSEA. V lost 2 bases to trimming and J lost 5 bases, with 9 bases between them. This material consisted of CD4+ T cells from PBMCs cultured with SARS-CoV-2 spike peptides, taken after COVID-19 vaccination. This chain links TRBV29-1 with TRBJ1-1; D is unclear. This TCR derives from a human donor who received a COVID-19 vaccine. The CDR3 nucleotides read TGCAGCGTTGAACTTGGACCAACTGAAGCTTTCTTT. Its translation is CSVELGPTEAFF. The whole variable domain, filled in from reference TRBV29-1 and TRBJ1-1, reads SAVISQKPSRDICQRGTSLTIQCQVDSQVTMMFWYRQQPGQSLTLIATANQGSEATYESGFVIDKFPISRPNLTFSTLTVSNMSPEDSSIYLCSVELGPTEAFFGQGTRLTVV.